This T cell receptor (beta chain) originates from a study of T cell clonotyping in hematopoietic cell transplantation listed by TCRdb under 2021. Study-wide context: Pretransplant recipient samples were obtained after cytoreduction. In the study, around 130 blood samples were gathered from 40 or so consecutive transplant recipients and their related donors. Recruitment of patients ran from 2015 to early 2017, and follow-up continued until late 2020 or until death. General findings and caveats noted by the study authors: After transplant, TCR diversity in recipients dropped, and pathologically expanded clonotypes increased progressively from day 30 to day 180. Broader TCR repertoire diversity after transplant was predicted by Inverse Simpson Index values from donors and from recipients before transplant. Recipient repertoires showed only a small fraction of overlap with donor repertoires, and over 97% appeared de novo at the given depth. Sample size was limited, and cells were not sorted, so CD4 and CD8 repertoire contributions could not be separated.

What this sample's time point label stands for: recipient sample about 28 days before transplant, after cytoreduction. Blood from recipients was drawn roughly 28 days before transplant, then again at days 30, 100 and 180 after transplant. Nuclei Lysis Solution was used to extract genomic DNA from fresh or cryopreserved unfractionated peripheral blood mononuclear cells. The germline V gene sets CDR1 to LGHNA and CDR2 to YSLEER. V is clipped by 6 bases and J by 4 bases, and the sequence between their germline boundaries is 15 bases long. Including cysteine and phenylalanine, the CDR3 has 14 amino acids. The DNA shown is the 42-base CDR3, in frame from base 1. TCR beta CDR3 regions were amplified from genomic DNA with the immunoSEQ assay, a bias-controlled multiplex PCR using V- and J-specific primers. A proprietary barcode and Illumina adapter sequences were added to the CDR3 amplicons in a second PCR step. CDR3 libraries were sequenced on an Illumina MiSeq instrument. Regarding the original processing steps: immunoSEQ Analyzer 3.0 was used for export and quality control, with R Bioconductor and Immunarch used for downstream analyses. Only productive rearrangements within the normalized downsampled data set were used in the calculation of repertoire metrics. In the normalized cohort, clonotypes with more than 5 templates were defined as pathologically expanded. Repertoire diversity was measured with the Inverse Simpson Index. To capture all clonotypes, CMV-specificity analyses were performed on the non-normalized data set. The table comes from immuneACCESS by way of TCRdb, which keeps in-frame sequences with V and J called. Part of the clones is missing from these tables; in studies checked, under half for an unresolved V gene and the rest for unknown reasons. V and J calls and clone size are as listed in that table; D and trimming were resolved from the DNA. The sample yields about 13,000 clones; 65% to 85% were counted once. The ten largest clones capture approximately 16% of the sample.

On this clone: The clone's antigen remains unknown. No much larger clone exists at a distance of one base, and base qualities are not known.

The sample here was peripheral blood mononuclear cells, taken before stem cell transplant. The sequence links TRBV4-3 to TRBJ1-1, and possibly TRBD1, on 5 matching bases. This clonotype was obtained from a man aged 55 to 70 with acute myeloid leukemia. Some clones in this sample may be carry-over from other donors' samples. The CDR3 in this case is CASRVLGGVTEAFF. At the DNA level, the sequence is TGCGCCAGCAGAGTTCTGGGGGGAGTCACTGAAGCTTTCTTT.